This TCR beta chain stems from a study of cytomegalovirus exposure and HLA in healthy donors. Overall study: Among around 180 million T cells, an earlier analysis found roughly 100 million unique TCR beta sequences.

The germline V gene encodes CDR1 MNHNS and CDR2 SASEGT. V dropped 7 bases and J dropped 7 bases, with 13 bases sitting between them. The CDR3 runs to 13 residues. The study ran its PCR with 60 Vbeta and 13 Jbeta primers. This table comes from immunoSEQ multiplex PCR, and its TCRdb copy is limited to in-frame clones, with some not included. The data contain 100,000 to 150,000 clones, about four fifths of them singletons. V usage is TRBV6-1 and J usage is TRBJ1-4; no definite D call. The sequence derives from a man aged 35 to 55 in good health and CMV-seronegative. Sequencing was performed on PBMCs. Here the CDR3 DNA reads TGTGCCAGCACTTTGGGTGGAGGTGAAAAACTGTTTTTT. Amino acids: CASTLGGGEKLFF.